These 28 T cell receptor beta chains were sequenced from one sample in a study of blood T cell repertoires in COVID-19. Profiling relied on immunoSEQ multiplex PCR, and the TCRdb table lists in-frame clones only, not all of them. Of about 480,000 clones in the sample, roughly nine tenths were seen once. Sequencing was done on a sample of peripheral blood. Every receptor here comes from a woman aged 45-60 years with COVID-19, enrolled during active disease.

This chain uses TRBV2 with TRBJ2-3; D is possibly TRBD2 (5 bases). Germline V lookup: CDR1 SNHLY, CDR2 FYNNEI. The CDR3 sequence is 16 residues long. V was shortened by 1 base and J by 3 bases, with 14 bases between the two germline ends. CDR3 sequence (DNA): TGTGCCAGCAGTGAAGTTTTAGGACTCTCGACAGATACGCAGTATTTT. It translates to CASSEVLGLSTDTQYF.

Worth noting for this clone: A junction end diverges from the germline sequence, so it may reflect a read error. DNA for the CDR3: TGCAGCGTGGAAGCCGGTTACTCTTACAATGAGCAGTTCTTC. It translates to CSVEAGYSYNEQFF. The chain employs TRBV29-1 and TRBJ2-1; no definite D call. CDR1 is SQVTM and CDR2 is ANQGSEA in the germline V gene. This CDR3 region has 14 residues.

Here the CDR3 reads CASSLTYGVSGNTIYF. The CDR3 nucleotides are TGCGCCAGCAGCCTCACTTACGGTGTCTCTGGAAACACCATATATTTT. J is TRBJ1-3 and V is TRBV5-1, with D hard to call. CDR1 and CDR2 from the germline V gene are SGHRS and YFSETQ. V lost 4 bases, J lost 0 bases, and 14 bases lay in between. This CDR3 comprises 16 residues.

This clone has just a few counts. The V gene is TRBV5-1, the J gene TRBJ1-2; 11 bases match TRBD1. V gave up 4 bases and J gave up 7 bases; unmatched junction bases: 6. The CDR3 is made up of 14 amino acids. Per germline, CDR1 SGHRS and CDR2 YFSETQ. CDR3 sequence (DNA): TGCGCCAGCAGCCCCGGACAGGGGGCGAGTGGCTACACCTTC. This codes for CASSPGQGASGYTF.

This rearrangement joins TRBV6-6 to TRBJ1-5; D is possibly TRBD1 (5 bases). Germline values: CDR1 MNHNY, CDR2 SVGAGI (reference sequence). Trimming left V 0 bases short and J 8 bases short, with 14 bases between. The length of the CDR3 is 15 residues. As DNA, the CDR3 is TGTGCCAGCAGTTACTCACCAGGGTGGGGGGAGCCCCAGCATTTT. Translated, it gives CASSYSPGWGEPQHF.

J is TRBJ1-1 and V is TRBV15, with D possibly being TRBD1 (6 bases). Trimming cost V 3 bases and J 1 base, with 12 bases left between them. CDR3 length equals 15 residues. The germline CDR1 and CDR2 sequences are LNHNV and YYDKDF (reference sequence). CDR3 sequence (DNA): TGTGCCACCAGCAGCACCACAGGGAGGAACACTGAAGCTTTCTTT. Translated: CATSSTTGRNTEAFF. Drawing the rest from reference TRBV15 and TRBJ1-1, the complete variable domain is DAMVIQNPRYQVTQFGKPVTLSCSQTLNHNVMYWYQQKSSQAPKLLFHYYDKDFNNEADTPDNFQSRRPNTSFCFLDIRSPGLGDTAMYLCATSSTTGRNTEAFFGQGTRLTVV.

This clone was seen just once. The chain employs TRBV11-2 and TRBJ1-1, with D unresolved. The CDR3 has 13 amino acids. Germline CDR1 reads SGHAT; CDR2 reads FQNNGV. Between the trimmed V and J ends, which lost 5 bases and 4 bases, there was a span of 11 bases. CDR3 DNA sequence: TGTGCCAGCAGCCGGGAAATAGGCACTGAAGCTTTCTTT. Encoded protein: CASSREIGTEAFF.

The CDR3 sequence: CASSEGLAGGTNTGELFF. CDR3 nucleotides: TGTGCCAGCAGTGAAGGACTAGCGGGGGGCACGAACACCGGGGAGCTGTTTTTT. This chain joins TRBV2 and TRBJ2-2, with 13 nucleotides matching TRBD2. The trim removed 1 base at V and 0 bases at J, leaving 2 bases unmatched. The germline V gene has CDR1 SNHLY and CDR2 FYNNEI. This CDR3 is 18 amino acids long.

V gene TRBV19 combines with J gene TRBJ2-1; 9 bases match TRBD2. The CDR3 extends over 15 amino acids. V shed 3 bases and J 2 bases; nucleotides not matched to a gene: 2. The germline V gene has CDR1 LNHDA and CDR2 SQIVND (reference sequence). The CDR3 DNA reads TGTGCCAGTAGTATCGCGGGGGGGCCCTACAATGAGCAGTTCTTC. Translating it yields CASSIAGGPYNEQFF.

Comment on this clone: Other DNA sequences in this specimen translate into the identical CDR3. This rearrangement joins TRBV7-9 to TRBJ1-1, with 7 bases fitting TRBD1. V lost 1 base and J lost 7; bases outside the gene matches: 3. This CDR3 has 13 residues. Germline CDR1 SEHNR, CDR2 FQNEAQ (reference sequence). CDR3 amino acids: CASSLGGGGEAFF. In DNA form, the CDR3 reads TGTGCCAGCAGCTTAGGAGGGGGCGGTGAAGCTTTCTTT.

CDR3 residues: CASRPFDRSSGDYGYTF. The CDR3, as DNA: TGTGCCAGCAGACCATTCGACAGGTCTAGCGGGGACTATGGCTACACCTTC. The gene calls are TRBV27 and TRBJ1-2; possible D gene TRBD1, 6 bases. The length of the CDR3 is 17 residues. Per the germline V gene, CDR1 is MNHEY and CDR2 is SMNVEV (reference sequence). The V end was cut by 6 bases, the J end by 3 bases, with 23 bases between.

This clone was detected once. The CDR3: CASSEAPGLAYEQYF. The CDR3 DNA is TGTGCCAGCAGTGAAGCGCCGGGACTAGCTTACGAGCAGTACTTC. The rearrangement joins TRBV2 to TRBJ2-7, with 9 positions matching TRBD2. The CDR3 length is 15 residues. V shed 0 bases and J 4 bases; nucleotides not matched to a gene: 4. The V gene's germline CDR1 is SNHLY and CDR2 FYNNEI.

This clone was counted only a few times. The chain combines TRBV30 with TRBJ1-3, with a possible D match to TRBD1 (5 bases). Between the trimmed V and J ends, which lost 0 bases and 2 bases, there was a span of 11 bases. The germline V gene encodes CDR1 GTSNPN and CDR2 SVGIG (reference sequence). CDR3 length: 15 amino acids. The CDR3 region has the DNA TGTGCCTGGAGTGTAAGGGGCAGCACTGGAAACACCATATATTTT. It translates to CAWSVRGSTGNTIYF.

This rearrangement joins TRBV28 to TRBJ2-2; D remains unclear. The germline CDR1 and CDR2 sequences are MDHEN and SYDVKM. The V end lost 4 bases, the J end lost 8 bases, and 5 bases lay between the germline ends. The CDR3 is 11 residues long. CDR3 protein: CASSSIGELFF. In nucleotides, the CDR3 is TGTGCCAGCAGTTCTATTGGGGAGCTGTTTTTT.

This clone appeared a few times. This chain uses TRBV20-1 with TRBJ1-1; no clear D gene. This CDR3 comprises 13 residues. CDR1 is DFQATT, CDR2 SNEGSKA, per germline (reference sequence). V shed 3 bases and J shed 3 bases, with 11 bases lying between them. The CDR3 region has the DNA TGCAGTGCTAGTCCGCTTGGAGACACTGAAGCTTTCTTT. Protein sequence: CSASPLGDTEAFF.

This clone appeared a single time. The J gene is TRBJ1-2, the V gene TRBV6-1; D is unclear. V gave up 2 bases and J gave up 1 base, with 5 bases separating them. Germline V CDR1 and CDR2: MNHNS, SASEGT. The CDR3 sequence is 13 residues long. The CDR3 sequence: CASSETYNYGYTF. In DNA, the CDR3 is TGTGCCAGCAGTGAAACATATAACTATGGCTACACCTTC.

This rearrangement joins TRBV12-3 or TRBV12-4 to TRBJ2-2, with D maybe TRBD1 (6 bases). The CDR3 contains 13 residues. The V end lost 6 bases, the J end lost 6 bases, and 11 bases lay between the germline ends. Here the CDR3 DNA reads TGTGCCAGCAGAAGACAGGACGCCGGGGAGCTGTTTTTT. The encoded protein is CASRRQDAGELFF.

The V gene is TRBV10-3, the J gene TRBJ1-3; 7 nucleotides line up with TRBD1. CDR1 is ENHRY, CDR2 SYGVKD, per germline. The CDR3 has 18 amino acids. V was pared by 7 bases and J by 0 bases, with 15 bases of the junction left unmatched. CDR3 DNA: TGTGCCATCATTCCGGGACAGACCTCTTCTAGCTCTGGAAACACCATATATTTT. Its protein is CAIIPGQTSSSSGNTIYF.

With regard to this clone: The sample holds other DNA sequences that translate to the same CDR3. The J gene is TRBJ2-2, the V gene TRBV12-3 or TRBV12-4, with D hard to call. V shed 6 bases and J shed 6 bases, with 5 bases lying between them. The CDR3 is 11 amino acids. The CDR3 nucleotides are TGTGCCAGCAGCTTTGCCGGGGAGCTGTTTTTT. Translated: CASSFAGELFF.

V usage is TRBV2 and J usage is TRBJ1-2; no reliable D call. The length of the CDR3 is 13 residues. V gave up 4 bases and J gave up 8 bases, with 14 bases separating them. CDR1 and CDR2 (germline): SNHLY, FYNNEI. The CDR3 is CASSGGRVVGYTF. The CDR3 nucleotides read TGTGCCAGCAGTGGCGGGAGGGTCGTGGGCTACACCTTC.

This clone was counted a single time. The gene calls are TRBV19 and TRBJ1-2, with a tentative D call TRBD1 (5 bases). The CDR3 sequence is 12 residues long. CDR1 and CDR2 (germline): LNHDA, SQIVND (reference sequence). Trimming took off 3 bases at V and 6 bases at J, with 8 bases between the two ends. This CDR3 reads CASSIQGNGYTF. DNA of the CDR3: TGTGCCAGTAGTATTCAGGGAAATGGCTACACCTTC. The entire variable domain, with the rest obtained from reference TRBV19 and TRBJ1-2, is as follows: DGGITQSPKYLFRKEGQNVTLSCEQNLNHDAMYWYRQDPGQGLRLIYYSQIVNDFQKGDIAEGYSVSREKKESFPLTVTSAQKNPTAFYLCASSIQGNGYTFGSGTRLTVV.

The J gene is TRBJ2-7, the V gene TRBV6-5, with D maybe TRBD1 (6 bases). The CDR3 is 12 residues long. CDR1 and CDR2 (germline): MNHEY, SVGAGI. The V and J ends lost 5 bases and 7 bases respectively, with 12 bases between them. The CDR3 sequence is CASSPPGEEQYF. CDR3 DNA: TGTGCCAGCAGTCCTCCAGGGGAAGAGCAGTACTTC.

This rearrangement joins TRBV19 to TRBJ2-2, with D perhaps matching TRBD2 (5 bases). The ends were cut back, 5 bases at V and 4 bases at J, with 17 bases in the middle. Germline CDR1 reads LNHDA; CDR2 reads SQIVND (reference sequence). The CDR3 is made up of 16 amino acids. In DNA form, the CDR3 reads TGTGCCAGTAGTTCAGGACTGTTAGGGTTCACCGGGGAGCTGTTTTTT. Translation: CASSSGLLGFTGELFF.

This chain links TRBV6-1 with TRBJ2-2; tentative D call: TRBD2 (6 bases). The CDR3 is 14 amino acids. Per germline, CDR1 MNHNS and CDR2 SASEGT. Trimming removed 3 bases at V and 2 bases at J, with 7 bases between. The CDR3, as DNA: TGTGCCAGCAGTGAGGGGGGTAACACCGGGGAGCTGTTTTTT. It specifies CASSEGGNTGELFF.

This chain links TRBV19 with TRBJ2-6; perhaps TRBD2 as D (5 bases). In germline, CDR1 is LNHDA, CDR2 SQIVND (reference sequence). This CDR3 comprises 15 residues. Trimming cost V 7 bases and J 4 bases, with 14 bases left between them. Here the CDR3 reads CASKRKTTGANVLTF. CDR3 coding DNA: TGTGCCAGTAAAAGGAAGACTACCGGGGCCAACGTCCTGACTTTC.

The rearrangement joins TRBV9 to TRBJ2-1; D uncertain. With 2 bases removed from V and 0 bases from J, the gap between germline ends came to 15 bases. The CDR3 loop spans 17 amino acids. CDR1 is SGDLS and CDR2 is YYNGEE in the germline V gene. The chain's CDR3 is CASSVRLSLSSYNEQFF. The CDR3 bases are TGTGCCAGCAGCGTCAGGCTCAGTCTGAGCTCCTACAATGAGCAGTTCTTC.

CDR3 region: CASSFPRGTANEKLFF. The CDR3 DNA reads TGTGCCAGCAGCTTCCCCCGGGGGACAGCGAATGAAAAACTGTTTTTT. The chain has TRBV5-8 and TRBJ1-4; 7 bases agree with TRBD1. The germline gives CDR1 SGHTS, CDR2 YDEGEE. J was trimmed by 5 bases and V by 2 bases; bases with no gene match: 9. The length of the CDR3 is 16 residues.

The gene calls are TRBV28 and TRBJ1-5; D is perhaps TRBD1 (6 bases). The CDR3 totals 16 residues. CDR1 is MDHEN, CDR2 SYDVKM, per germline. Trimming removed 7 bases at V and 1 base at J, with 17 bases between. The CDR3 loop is CASTAGAGLSNQPQHF. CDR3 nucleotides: TGTGCCAGCACCGCGGGGGCGGGGTTAAGCAATCAGCCCCAGCATTTT.